Below are 12 T cell receptor beta chains sequenced from a single sample in a study of T-cell memory formation after mild COVID-19. TCRdb re-analysed the 5' RACE reads in MiXCR, keeping a single row per CDR3 protein. The sample has 350,000 to 450,000 distinct CDR3 sequences; more than 20% are singletons. The specimen was PBMCs or a T cell subset sorted from them (not recorded which). Every receptor here comes from an adult woman who had mild COVID-19 (a few samples of this study predate the infection). Cell type and time point are not known.

In this sample, this clonotype turned up a few times. The rearrangement links TRBV15 to TRBJ2-5; tentatively, D is TRBD1 (5 bases). The V end lost 0 bases, the J end lost 4 bases, and 12 bases lay between the germline ends. Per germline, CDR1 LNHNV and CDR2 YYDKDF (reference sequence). This CDR3 contains 15 residues. CDR3 amino acids: CATSRDRVQGETQYF. CDR3 DNA: TGTGCCACCAGCAGAGATAGGGTCCAGGGAGAGACCCAGTACTTC.

A word on this clonotype: The CDR3 does not end in the conserved phenylalanine or tryptophan, so this is likely a read error. The DNA is left out, because the CDR3 cannot be placed on it with certainty; the CDR3 is given as TCRdb lists it. CDR3 in amino acids: CASSPLSPV. The chain joins TRBV6-5 to TRBJ1-1; TRBD1, as called in the table, went unchecked against the DNA. Germline CDR1 and CDR2: MNHEY and SVGAGI. The length of the CDR3 is 9 amino acids, counting both ends.

CDR3 nucleotides: TGTGCCACCAGTGCCGAAAACAGGGGTGACTATGGCTACACCTTC. Its translation: CATSAENRGDYGYTF. This rearrangement joins TRBV24-1 to TRBJ1-2; the match to TRBD1 covers 7 bases. The ends lost 5 bases at V and 3 bases at J; junction bases unmatched: 8. Germline values: CDR1 KGHDR, CDR2 SFDVKD. This CDR3 region has 15 residues.

This clonotype was seen only a few times. This chain uses TRBV10-3 with TRBJ2-7; tentatively, D is TRBD1 (5 bases). Germline V gives CDR1 ENHRY, CDR2 SYGVKD. Trimming stripped 2 bases from V and 6 bases from J, with 11 bases between. CDR3 size: 13 residues. The DNA for the CDR3 is TGTGCCATCAGTGAGGGTGACAGTCGCGAGCAGTACTTC. Its translation: CAISEGDSREQYF.

The chain recombines TRBV6-2 or TRBV6-3 with TRBJ2-7, with D perhaps given as TRBD1 or TRBD2 (5 bases each). This CDR3 region has 19 residues. V lost 4 bases and J 1 base, leaving 26 bases between the germline ends. CDR1 and CDR2 (germline): MNHEY, SVGEGT. The CDR3, as DNA: TGTGCCAGCAGTTTAGGTGCTTGGCGGAGAGGGGTAAGATCCTACGAGCAGTACTTC. It is translated as CASSLGAWRRGVRSYEQYF.

DNA of the CDR3: TGTGCCAGCAGTTTATCGGCGTTGGCACCCCTCCACTTT. Translation: CASSLSALAPLHF. This rearrangement joins TRBV27 to TRBJ1-6, with D hard to call. The V gene lost 0 bases and the J gene lost 11 bases, with 8 bases spanning the gap. Germline-derived CDR1 and CDR2 are MNHEY and SMNVEV (reference sequence). The CDR3 contains 13 residues.

J is TRBJ2-3 and V is TRBV24-1; 11 bases map to TRBD2. V trimming: 4 bases; J trimming: 4 bases; junction bases outside the gene matches: 9. This CDR3 comprises 17 residues. Germline V gene data show CDR1 as KGHDR and CDR2 as SFDVKD. This CDR3 reads CATSDPPISGRADTQYF. The CDR3 region has the DNA TGTGCCACCAGTGACCCTCCAATTAGCGGGAGGGCAGATACGCAGTATTTT.

V gene TRBV5-1 combines with J gene TRBJ1-2; 9 bases align to TRBD1. Germline V CDR1 and CDR2: SGHRS, YFSETQ. The V segment lost 3 bases and the J segment 6 bases; nucleotides outside the gene matches: 0. This CDR3 is built from 12 residues. The CDR3 protein is CASSWDRDGYTF. The CDR3, as DNA: TGCGCCAGCAGCTGGGACAGGGATGGCTACACCTTC.

This clonotype was counted a few times. The chain uses TRBV4-1 and TRBJ2-5, with 9 bases lining up with TRBD2. Germline CDR1 and CDR2: MGHRA and YSYEKL. V dropped 1 base and J dropped 7; count of bases not matched to a gene: 7. The CDR3 loop spans 15 amino acids. As DNA, the CDR3 is TGCGCCAGCAGCCAAGGACTAGCGGCGAAGTCGACCCAGTACTTC. Its translation: CASSQGLAAKSTQYF.

The V gene is TRBV4-3, the J gene TRBJ2-1; 14 nucleotides line up with TRBD2. The V and J ends lost 1 base and 6 bases, in that order; junction bases with no gene match: 8. CDR1 is LGHNA, CDR2 YSLEER, per germline. The CDR3 covers 18 residues. The CDR3 DNA follows: TGCGCCAGCAGCCAAGCGACTATGGGACTAGCGGGAGCCAATGAGCAGTTCTTC. This codes for CASSQATMGLAGANEQFF.

This clonotype was counted between two and nine times. J is TRBJ2-2 and V is TRBV14; tentative D call: TRBD1 (6 bases). V was pared by 4 bases and J by 4 bases, with 13 bases between. CDR1 and CDR2 (germline): SGHDN, FVKESK. The CDR3 runs to 15 residues. Written as DNA, the CDR3 is TGTGCCAGCAGCCTACACAGGGTTCGCACCGGGGAGCTGTTTTTT. This translates into CASSLHRVRTGELFF. Supplemented by reference TRBV14 and TRBJ2-2, the full variable domain reads EAGVTQFPSHSVIEKGQTVTLRCDPISGHDNLYWYRRVMGKEIKFLLHFVKESKQDESGMPNNRFLAERTGGTYSTLKVQPAELEDSGVYFCASSLHRVRTGELFFGEGSRLTVL.

This clonotype turned up a few times. V gene TRBV5-1 combines with J gene TRBJ2-7; the D gene is possibly TRBD1 (5 bases). CDR1 is SGHRS, CDR2 YFSETQ, per germline. Trimming stripped 4 bases from V and 6 bases from J, with 20 bases between. The CDR3 covers 15 residues. The CDR3 loop reads CASSLGGRARSEQYF. The CDR3 nucleotides are TGCGCCAGCAGCCTGGGCGGCAGGGCAAGGAGCGAGCAGTACTTC.